The clone carrying this TCR beta chain was recorded only once. Its specificity is not known. Germline V gene lookup returns CDR1 SGHNT and CDR2 YYREEE (reference sequence). This CDR3 spans 14 amino acids. The V end lost 4 bases, the J end lost 5 bases, and 13 bases lay between the germline ends. These data originate in a study of T cell responses to AZD1222 COVID-19 vaccine. Notes on the study in general: There were mostly white British donors and more females than males, and clonal diversity was possibly underestimated. No day 14 peak samples; only post-peak repertoires were characterized.

Clones were read by immunoSEQ multiplex PCR, and TCRdb kept only the in-frame ones, dropping some. In the table there are 150,000 to 200,000 clones, around 91% of which are singletons. Second-dose timings of about 4 or about 12 weeks were pooled. The J gene is TRBJ1-3, the V gene TRBV5-4; D remains ambiguous. The input for sequencing was peripheral blood, taken 28 days after the second AZD1222 dose. The clonotype comes from an adult who received the AZD1222 COVID-19 vaccine. This CDR3 reads CASSLLGSRNTIYF. CDR3 sequence (DNA): TGTGCCAGCAGCCTTTTGGGTTCTAGAAACACCATATATTTT.